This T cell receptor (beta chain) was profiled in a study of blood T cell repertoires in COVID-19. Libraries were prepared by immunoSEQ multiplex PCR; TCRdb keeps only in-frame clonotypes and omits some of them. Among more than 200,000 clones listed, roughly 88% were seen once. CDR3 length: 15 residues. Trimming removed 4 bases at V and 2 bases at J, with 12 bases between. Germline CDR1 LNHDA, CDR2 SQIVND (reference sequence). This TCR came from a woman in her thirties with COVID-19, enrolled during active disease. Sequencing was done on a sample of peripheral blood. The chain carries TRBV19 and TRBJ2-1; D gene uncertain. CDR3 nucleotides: TGTGCCAGTAGTACCCTGACGGGTACCTACAATGAGCAGTTCTTC. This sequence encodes CASSTLTGTYNEQFF.